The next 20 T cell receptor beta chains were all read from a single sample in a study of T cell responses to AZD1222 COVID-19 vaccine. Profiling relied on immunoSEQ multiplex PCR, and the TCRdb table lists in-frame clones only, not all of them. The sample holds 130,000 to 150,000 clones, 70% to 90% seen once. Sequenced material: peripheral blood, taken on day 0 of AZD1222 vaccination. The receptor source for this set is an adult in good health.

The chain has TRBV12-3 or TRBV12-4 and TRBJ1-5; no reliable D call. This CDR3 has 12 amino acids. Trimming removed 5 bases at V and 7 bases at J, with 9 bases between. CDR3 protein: CASSLPAQPQHF. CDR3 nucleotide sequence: TGTGCCAGCAGTCTCCCGGCCCAGCCCCAGCATTTT.

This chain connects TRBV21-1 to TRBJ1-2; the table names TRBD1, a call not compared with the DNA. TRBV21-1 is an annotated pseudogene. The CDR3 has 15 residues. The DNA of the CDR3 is TGTGCCAGTCCACCTGGACAGGGAACTCGGTATGGCTACACCTTC. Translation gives CASPPGQGTRYGYTF.

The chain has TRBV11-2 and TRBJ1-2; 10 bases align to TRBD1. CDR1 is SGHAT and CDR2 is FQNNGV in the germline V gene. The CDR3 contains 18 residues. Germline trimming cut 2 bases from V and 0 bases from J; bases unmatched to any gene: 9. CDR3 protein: CASSLIGTGASANYGYTF. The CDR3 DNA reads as TGTGCCAGCAGCTTAATCGGGACAGGGGCGTCAGCTAACTATGGCTACACCTTC. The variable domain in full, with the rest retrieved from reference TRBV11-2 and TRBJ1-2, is EAGVAQSPRYKIIEKRQSVAFWCNPISGHATLYWYQQILGQGPKLLIQFQNNGVVDDSQLPKDRFSAERLKGVDSTLKIQPAKLEDSAVYLCASSLIGTGASANYGYTFGSGTRLTVV.

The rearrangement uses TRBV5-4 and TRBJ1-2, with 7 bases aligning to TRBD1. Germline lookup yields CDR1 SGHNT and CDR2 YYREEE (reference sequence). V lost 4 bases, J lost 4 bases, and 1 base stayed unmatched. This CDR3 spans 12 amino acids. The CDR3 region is CASSRDSYGYTF. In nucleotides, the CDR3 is TGTGCCAGCAGCCGGGACAGCTATGGCTACACCTTC.

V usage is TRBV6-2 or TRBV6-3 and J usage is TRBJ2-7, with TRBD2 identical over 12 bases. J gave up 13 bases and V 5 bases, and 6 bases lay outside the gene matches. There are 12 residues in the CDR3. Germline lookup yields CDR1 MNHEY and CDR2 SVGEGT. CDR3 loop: CASSTRTSGIYF. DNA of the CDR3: TGTGCCAGCAGTACTAGGACTAGCGGGATCTACTTC.

For the CDR3, the DNA is TGTGCCAGTAGCCCAGTCCCGGGACAGGGGACGATATCCTACGAGCAGTACTTC. This encodes CASSPVPGQGTISYEQYF. The chain has TRBV19 and TRBJ2-7; 10 positions agree with TRBD1. From germline, CDR1 is LNHDA and CDR2 SQIVND (reference sequence). With 6 bases clipped from V and 1 base from J, the junction kept 15 bases outside the gene matches. The CDR3 loop spans 18 amino acids.

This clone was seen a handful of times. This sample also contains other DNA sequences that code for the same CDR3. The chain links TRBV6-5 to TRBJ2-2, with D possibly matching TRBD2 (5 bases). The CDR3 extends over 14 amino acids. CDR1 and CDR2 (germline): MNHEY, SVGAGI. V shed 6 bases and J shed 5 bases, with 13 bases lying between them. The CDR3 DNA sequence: TGTGCCAGCAGCTACGACTCGGGGACCGGGGAGCTGTTTTTT. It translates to CASSYDSGTGELFF.

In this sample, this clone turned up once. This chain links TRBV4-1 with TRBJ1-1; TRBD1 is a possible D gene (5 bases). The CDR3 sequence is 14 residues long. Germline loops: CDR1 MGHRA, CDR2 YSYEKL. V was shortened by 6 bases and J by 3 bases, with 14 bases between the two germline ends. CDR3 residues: CASRGRRFDTEAFF. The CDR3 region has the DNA TGCGCCAGCAGGGGGCGAAGATTTGACACTGAAGCTTTCTTT.

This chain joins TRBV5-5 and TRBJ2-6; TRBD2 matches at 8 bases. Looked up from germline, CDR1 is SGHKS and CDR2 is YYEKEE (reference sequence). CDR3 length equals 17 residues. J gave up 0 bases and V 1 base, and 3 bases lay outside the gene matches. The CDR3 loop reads CASSLFLAGSGANVLTF. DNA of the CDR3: TGTGCCAGCAGCTTGTTCCTAGCGGGCTCTGGGGCCAACGTCCTGACTTTC.

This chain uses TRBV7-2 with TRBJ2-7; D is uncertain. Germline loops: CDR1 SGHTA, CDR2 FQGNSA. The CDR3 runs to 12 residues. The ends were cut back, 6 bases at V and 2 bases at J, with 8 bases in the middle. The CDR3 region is CASSLGTYEQYF. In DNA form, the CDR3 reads TGTGCCAGCAGTTTGGGAACCTACGAGCAGTACTTC.

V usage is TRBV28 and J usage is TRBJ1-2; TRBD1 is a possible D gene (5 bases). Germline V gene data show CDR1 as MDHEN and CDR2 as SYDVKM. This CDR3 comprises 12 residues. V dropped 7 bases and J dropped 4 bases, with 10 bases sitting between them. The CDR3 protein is CASTAGLYGYTF. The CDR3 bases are TGTGCCAGCACTGCAGGGCTCTATGGCTACACCTTC.

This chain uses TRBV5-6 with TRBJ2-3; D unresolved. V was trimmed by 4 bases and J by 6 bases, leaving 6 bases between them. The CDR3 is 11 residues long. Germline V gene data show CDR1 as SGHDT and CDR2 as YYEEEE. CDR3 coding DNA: TGTGCCAGCAGCAGGTCGGATACGCAGTATTTT. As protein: CASSRSDTQYF.

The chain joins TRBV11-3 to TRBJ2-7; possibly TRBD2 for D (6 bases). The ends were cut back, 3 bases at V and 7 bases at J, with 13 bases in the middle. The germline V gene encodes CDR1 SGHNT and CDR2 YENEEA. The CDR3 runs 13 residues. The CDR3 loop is CASSLEGLREQYF. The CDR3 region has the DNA TGTGCCAGCAGCTTGGAGGGGTTGAGGGAGCAGTACTTC.

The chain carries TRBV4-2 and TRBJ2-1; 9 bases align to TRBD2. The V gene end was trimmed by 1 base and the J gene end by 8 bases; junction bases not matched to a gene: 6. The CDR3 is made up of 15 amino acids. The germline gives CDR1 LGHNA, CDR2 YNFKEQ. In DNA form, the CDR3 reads TGTGCCAGCAGCCAAGCCCGGCTAGCGGGGTATGAGCAGTTCTTC. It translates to CASSQARLAGYEQFF.

CDR3 loop: CAIRGEDTQYF. The CDR3 DNA sequence: TGTGCCATTCGAGGGGAAGATACGCAGTATTTT. This chain links TRBV7-8 with TRBJ2-3; possibly TRBD1 or TRBD2 for D (5 bases each). V lost 10 bases, J lost 5 bases, and 10 bases lay in between. Germline V gene data show CDR1 as SGHVS and CDR2 as FQNEAQ. The CDR3 is 11 residues long.

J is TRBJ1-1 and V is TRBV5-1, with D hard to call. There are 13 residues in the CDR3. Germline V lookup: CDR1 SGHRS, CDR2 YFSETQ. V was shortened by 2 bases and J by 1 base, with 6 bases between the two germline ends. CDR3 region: CASSLPENTEAFF. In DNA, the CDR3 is TGCGCCAGCAGCTTACCAGAGAACACTGAAGCTTTCTTT. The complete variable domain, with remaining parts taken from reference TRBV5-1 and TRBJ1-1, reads KAGVTQTPRYLIKTRGQQVTLSCSPISGHRSVSWYQQTPGQGLQFLFEYFSETQRNKGNFPGRFSGRQFSNSRSEMNVSTLELGDSALYLCASSLPENTEAFFGQGTRLTVV.

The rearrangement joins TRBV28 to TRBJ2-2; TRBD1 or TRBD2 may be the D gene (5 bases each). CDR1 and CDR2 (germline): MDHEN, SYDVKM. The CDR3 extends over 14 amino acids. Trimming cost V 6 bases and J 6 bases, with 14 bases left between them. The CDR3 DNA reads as TGTGCCAGCAGACTACCCTGGGGACCCGGGGAGCTGTTTTTT. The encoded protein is CASRLPWGPGELFF. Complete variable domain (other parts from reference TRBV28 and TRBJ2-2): DVKVTQSSRYLVKRTGEKVFLECVQDMDHENMFWYRQDPGLGLRLIYFSYDVKMKEKGDIPEGYSVSREKKERFSLILESASTNQTSMYLCASRLPWGPGELFFGEGSRLTVL.

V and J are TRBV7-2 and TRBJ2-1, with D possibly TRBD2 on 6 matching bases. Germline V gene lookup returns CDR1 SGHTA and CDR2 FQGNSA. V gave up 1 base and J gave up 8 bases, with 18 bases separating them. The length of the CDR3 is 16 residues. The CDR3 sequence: CASSLGGVGRLDEQFF. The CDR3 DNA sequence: TGTGCCAGCAGCTTAGGCGGGGTGGGTAGGTTGGATGAGCAGTTCTTC.

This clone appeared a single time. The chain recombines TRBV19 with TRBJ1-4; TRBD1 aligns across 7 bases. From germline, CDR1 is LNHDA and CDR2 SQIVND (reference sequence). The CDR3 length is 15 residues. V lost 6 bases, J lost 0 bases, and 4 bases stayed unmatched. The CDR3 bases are TGTGCCAGTAGGAGGGACAGAGCAACTAATGAAAAACTGTTTTTT. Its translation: CASRRDRATNEKLFF. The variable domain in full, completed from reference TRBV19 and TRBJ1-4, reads DGGITQSPKYLFRKEGQNVTLSCEQNLNHDAMYWYRQDPGQGLRLIYYSQIVNDFQKGDIAEGYSVSREKKESFPLTVTSAQKNPTAFYLCASRRDRATNEKLFFGSGTQLSVL.

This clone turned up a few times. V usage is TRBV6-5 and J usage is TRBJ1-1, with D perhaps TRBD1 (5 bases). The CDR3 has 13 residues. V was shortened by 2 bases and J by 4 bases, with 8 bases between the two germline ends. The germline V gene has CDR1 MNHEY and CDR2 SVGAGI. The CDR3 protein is CASSYLRGTEAFF. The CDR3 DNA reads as TGTGCCAGCAGTTACCTAAGGGGCACTGAAGCTTTCTTT.